The source of this T cell receptor (beta chain) is a study of T cell repertoires in cytomegalovirus infection. For the study at large: CMV infection and matching HLA type were both indicated by public TCR beta signatures. Notes on the study in general: CMV-specific HLA-C-restricted TCR beta clonotypes dominated the ex vivo response. Identification of carriers of CMV plus the relevant HLA was achieved through cumulative public TCR beta family frequency.

MiXCR was run by TCRdb on the reads, yielding one entry per CDR3 protein. The sample records about 51,000 distinct CDR3 sequences, 20% to 25% being singletons. Trimming cost V 9 bases and J 6 bases; bases outside gene matches: 9. CDR1 is LNHNV and CDR2 is YYDKDF in the germline V gene (reference sequence). This CDR3 contains 13 residues. As for this clonotype: The antigen remains undetermined.

The gene calls are TRBV15 and TRBJ2-7; 9 nucleotides match TRBD2. Source: CD8+ T cells from cultured PBMCs, taken from culture after CMV antigen stimulation. This sequence was found in a human donor in good health (CMV status not recorded). Some clones in this sample may be carry-over from other donors' samples. In DNA, the CDR3 is TGTGCCACGGAAGAGCGGGGGGCCGCCGAGCAGTACTTC. Its translation is CATEERGAAEQYF.